This TCR beta chain is drawn from a study of T-cell memory formation after mild COVID-19. The study, taken as a whole, reports: Whether second-wave clones peaking at day 37 were SARS-CoV-2 specific went unconfirmed.

CDR1 KGHDR and CDR2 SFDVKD come from the germline V gene. V lost 10 bases, J lost 3 bases, and 6 bases stayed unmatched. CDR3 size: 15 residues. One entry per CDR3 protein, called by TCRdb with MiXCR from the 5' RACE reads. The repertoire includes fewer than 700,000 distinct CDR3 sequences, more than 15% of them detected once, and around 13% sits in the top ten. Concerning this clonotype: The antigen is unknown.

The V gene is TRBV24-1, the J gene TRBJ2-2; 11 nucleotides line up with TRBD1. This sequence originates from an adult woman who had mild COVID-19 (a few samples of this study predate the infection). Cell type and time point are not known. What was sequenced was PBMCs or a T cell subset sorted from them (not recorded which). This chain's CDR3 is CATGKGQGDTGELFF. CDR3 DNA sequence: TGTGCCACGGGGAAGGGACAGGGGGACACCGGGGAGCTGTTTTTT.